This T cell receptor beta chain was recorded in a study of a mutant IDH1 vaccine in newly diagnosed glioma (dated by TCRdb to about 2021). General notes on the study: The approximately 29 treated patients were roughly 62% male and roughly 40% female, with a mean age of about 43 years. Prior to enrollment, patients had been given standard therapy consisting of radiotherapy alone, temozolomide alone, or radiochemotherapy with temozolomide, with the combination given to most patients. Peripheral blood samples were drawn at six visits, namely V03 (baseline), V05, V07, V10, V12 and V13. For exploratory analyses, longitudinal TCRB deep sequencing was carried out in about 26 treated patients wherever samples were available. Overall results and qualifications from the work: Selection of PBMC samples for TCRB deep sequencing was based on availability. No apparent relationship was observed between pseudoprogression and alterations in the top peripheral T cell clonotypes detected by TCRB sequencing. Immune responses induced by the vaccine were seen in 93.3% of patients across multiple MHC alleles. According to the authors, sample limitations meant that analyses of patient blood samples could not be reproduced.

Remarks on this clone: Its antigen specificity is not known. No per-base quality is available; no much larger clone lies one base away.

Taken with the paper, the label for time point translates to: baseline, week 1 (first vaccination visit). The treatment or condition label, read with the paper, signifies: pre-vaccination baseline after standard-of-care therapy. The donors had newly diagnosed IDH1-mutant astrocytomas of WHO grade 3 or 4 that showed loss of nuclear ATRX. The samples were drawn from NOA16, a multicentre, single-arm, open-label phase I trial in Germany that tested a mutant IDH1 peptide vaccine in humans for the first time. Blood drawn at visit V03 was used as the baseline sample for immunogenicity testing. Genomic DNA for TCRB sequencing was isolated from EDTA blood with the DNeasy Blood and Tissue Kit. The library came from the immunoSEQ multiplex PCR assay. Following the manufacturer's protocol, the hsTCRB Kit was used to amplify rearranged TCR beta chain sequences. An Illumina MiSeq was used to sequence the TCRB libraries. In the paper's pipeline: The kit vendor's proprietary platform handled demultiplexing, trimming and gene mapping. The clones in this table, taken by TCRdb from immuneACCESS, are in-frame only. Not every clone is retained; where verified, under half of the shortfall comes from an unresolved V gene, and the cause of the rest is unknown. The D gene and trimming were derived from the DNA, and the V and J assignments and clone size from that table. The sample table lists approximately 67,000 clones, around four fifths of them with a count of one. Under 6% of the sample lies in the top ten.

The receptor was isolated from a woman aged 18-29 years with glioma. Some clones in this sample may be carry-over from other donors' samples. Sequencing used peripheral blood mononuclear cells (PBMCs), obtained from a glioma patient treated with radiotherapy, temozolomide or both.

DNA sequence: TGTGCCAGCAGTGGGGGTATGGGGAGGAGCTCCTACGAGCAGTACTTC. It is translated as CASSGGMGRSSYEQYF. The receptor chain draws on TRBV25-1 and TRBJ2-7; D gene: possibly TRBD2, on 6 matching bases. V loses 4 bases, J loses 0 bases, and the germline ends lie 16 bases apart. CDR1 and CDR2 (MGHDK, SYGVNS) derive from the germline V gene. Including the terminal cysteine and phenylalanine, the CDR3 comprises 16 residues. Only the CDR3 region is kept as DNA, spanning 48 bases read in frame from base 1.